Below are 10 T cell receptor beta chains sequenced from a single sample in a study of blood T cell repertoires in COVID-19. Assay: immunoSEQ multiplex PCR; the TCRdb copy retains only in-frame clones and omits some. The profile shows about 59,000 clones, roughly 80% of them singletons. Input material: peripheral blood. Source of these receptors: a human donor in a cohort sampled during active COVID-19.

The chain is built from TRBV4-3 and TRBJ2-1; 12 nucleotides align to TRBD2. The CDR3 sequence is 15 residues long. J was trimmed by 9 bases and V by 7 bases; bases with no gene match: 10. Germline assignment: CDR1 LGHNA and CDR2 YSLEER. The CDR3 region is CASKDTSGRISEQFF. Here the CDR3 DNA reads TGCGCCAGCAAGGATACTAGCGGGAGGATCAGTGAGCAGTTCTTC.

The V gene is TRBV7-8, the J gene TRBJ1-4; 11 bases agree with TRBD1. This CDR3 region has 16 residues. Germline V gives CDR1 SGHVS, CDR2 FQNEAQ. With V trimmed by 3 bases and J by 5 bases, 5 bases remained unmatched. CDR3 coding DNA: TGTGCCAGCAGCTTCAGCGGGACAGGGGGGAATGAAAAACTGTTTTTT. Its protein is CASSFSGTGGNEKLFF. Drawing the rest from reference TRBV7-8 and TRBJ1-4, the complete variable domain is GAGVSQSPRYKVAKRGQDVALRCDPISGHVSLFWYQQALGQGPEFLTYFQNEAQLDKSGLPSDRFFAERPEGSVSTLKIQRTQQEDSAVYLCASSFSGTGGNEKLFFGSGTQLSVL.

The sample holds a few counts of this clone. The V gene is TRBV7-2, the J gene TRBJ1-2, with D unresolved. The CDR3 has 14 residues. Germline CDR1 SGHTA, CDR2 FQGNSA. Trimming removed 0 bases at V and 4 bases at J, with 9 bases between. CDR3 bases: TGTGCCAGCAGCTTAGCTGCAGGCCCCTATGGCTACACCTTC. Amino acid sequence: CASSLAAGPYGYTF.

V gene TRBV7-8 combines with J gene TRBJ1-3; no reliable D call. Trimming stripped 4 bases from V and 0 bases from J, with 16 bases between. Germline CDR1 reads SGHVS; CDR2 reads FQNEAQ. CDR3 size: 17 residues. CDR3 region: CASSSGFRKSSGNTIYF. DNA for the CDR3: TGTGCCAGCAGCTCGGGTTTTCGTAAAAGCTCTGGAAACACCATATATTTT.

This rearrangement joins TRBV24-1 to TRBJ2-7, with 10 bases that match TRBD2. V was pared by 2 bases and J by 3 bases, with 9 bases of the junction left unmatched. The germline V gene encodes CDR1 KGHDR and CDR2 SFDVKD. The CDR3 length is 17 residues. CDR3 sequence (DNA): TGTGCCACCAGTGATTCAACACTAGCGGGAAACCTCTACGAGCAGTACTTC. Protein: CATSDSTLAGNLYEQYF.

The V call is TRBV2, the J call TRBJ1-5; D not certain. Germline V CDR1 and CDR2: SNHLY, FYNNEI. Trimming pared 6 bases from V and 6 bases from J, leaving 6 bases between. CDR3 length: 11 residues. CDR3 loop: CASSLLQPQHF. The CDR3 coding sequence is TGTGCCAGCAGCCTCCTTCAGCCCCAGCATTTT.

CDR3 sequence reads: CASSPRGQGANVLTF. CDR3 nucleotide sequence: TGTGCCAGCAGCCCCAGGGGGCAAGGGGCCAACGTCCTGACTTTC. The V and J genes are TRBV7-2 and TRBJ2-6; 8 bases match TRBD1. CDR1 and CDR2 from the germline V gene are SGHTA and FQGNSA. The junction had 4 bases not matched to a gene; V was cut back by 5 bases and J by 4 bases. The CDR3 consists of 15 residues.

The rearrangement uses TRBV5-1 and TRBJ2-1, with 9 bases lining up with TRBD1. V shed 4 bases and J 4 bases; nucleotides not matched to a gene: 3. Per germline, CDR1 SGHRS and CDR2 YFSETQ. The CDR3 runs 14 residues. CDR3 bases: TGCGCCAGCAGCCCCGGGACAGGGTACAATGAGCAGTTCTTC. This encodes CASSPGTGYNEQFF.

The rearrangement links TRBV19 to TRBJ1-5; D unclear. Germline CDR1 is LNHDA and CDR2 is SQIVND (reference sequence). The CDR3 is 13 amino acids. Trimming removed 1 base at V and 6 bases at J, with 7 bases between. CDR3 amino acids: CASSIAGIQPQHF. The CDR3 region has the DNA TGTGCCAGTAGTATAGCCGGGATTCAGCCCCAGCATTTT.

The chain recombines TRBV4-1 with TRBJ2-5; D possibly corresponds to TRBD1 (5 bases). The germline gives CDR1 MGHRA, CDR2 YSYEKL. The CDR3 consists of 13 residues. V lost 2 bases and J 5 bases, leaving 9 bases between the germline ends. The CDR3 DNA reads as TGCGCCAGCAGCCAAAATCACAGGGAGACCCAGTACTTC. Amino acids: CASSQNHRETQYF.